This T cell receptor beta chain stems from a study of blood T cell repertoires in COVID-19. The overall study: The study drew acute and convalescent COVID-19 samples from the United States, Italy and Spain.

Data came from immunoSEQ multiplex PCR; TCRdb stores just in-frame clones and leaves some out. The table has more than 250,000 clones, approximately 85% seen once. The sequence was collected from a man aged 25 to 40 who had recovered from COVID-19. Material: PBMCs or T cells enriched from blood (not recorded which).

CDR3 DNA sequence: TGTGCCAGCAGCTACCTGGGACTAGATTCAGATACGCAGTATTTT. Protein: CASSYLGLDSDTQYF. The chain links TRBV7-3 to TRBJ2-3; 8 bases are a match to TRBD2. V trimming: 4 bases; J trimming: 4 bases; junction bases outside the gene matches: 7. The germline gives CDR1 SGHTA, CDR2 FQGTGA. This CDR3 comprises 15 residues.